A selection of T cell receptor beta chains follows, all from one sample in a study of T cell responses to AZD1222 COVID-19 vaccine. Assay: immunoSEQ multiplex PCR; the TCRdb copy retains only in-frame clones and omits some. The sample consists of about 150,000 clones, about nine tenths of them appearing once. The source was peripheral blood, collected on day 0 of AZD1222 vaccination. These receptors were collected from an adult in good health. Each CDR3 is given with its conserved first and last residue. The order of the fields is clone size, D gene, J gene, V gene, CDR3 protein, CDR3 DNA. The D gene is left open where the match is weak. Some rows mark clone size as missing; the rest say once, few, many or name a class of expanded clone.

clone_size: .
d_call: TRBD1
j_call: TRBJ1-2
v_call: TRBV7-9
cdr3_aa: CASSLGTVYGYTF
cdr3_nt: TGTGCCAGCAGCTTGGGGACAGTTTATGGCTACACCTTC

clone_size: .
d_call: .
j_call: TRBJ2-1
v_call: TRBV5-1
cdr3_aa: CASSLVSNYNEQFF
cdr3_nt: TGCGCCAGCAGCTTGGTCTCGAACTACAATGAGCAGTTCTTC

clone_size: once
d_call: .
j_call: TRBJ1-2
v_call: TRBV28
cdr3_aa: CATSGPTLGPNGYTF
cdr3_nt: TGTGCCACCTCAGGACCGACGCTTGGCCCGAATGGCTACACCTTC

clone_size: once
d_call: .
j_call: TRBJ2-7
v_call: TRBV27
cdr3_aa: CASSLSQGRSFYEQYF
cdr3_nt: TGTGCCAGCAGTTTGTCACAGGGTAGGAGTTTCTACGAGCAGTACTTC

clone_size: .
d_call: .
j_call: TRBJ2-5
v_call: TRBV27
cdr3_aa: CASSFGGETQYF
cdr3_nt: TGTGCCAGCTCCTTTGGGGGGGAGACCCAGTACTTC

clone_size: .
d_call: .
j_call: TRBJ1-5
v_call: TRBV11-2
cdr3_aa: CASSSSGGDNQPQHF
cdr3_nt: TGTGCCAGCAGTTCTAGCGGGGGAGACAATCAGCCCCAGCATTTT

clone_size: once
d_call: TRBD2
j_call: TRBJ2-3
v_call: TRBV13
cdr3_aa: CASSLGGSWSGSSSTDTQYF
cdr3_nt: TGTGCCAGCAGCTTAGGCGGAAGTTGGAGCGGGAGCTCTAGCACAGATACGCAGTATTTT

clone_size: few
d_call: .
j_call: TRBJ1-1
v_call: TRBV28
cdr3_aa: CASRGGRTEAFF
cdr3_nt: TGTGCCAGCAGAGGGGGTAGGACTGAAGCTTTCTTT

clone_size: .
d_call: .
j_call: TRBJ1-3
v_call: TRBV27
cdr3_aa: CASSAGSGNTIYF
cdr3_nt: TGTGCCAGCAGTGCAGGGTCTGGAAACACCATATATTTT

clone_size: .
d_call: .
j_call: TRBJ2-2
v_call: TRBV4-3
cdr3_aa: CASSHSNTGELFF
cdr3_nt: TGCGCCAGCAGCCACTCGAACACCGGGGAGCTGTTTTTT

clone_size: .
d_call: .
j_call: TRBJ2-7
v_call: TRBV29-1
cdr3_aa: CSVDIGGYEQYF
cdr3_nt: TGCAGCGTTGATATAGGGGGCTACGAGCAGTACTTC

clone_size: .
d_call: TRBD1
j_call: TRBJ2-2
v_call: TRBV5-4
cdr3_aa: CASSKIGTGGSGELFF
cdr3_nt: TGTGCCAGCAGCAAGATCGGGACAGGGGGCTCCGGGGAGCTGTTTTTT

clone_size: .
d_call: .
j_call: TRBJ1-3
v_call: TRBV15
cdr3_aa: CATSPGVGGNTIYF
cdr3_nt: TGTGCCACCAGCCCCGGTGTCGGTGGAAACACCATATATTTT

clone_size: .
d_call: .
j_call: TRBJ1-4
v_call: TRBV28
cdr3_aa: CASSFGGFGEKLFF
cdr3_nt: TGTGCCAGCAGTTTTGGGGGCTTTGGTGAAAAACTGTTTTTT

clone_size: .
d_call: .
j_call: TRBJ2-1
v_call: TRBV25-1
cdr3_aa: CASSRGHEQFF
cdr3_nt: TGTGCCAGCAGCCGGGGACATGAGCAGTTCTTC

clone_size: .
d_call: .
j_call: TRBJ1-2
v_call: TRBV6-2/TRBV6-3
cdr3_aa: CASSTPGEYFLYGYTF
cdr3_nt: TGTGCCAGCAGTACCCCGGGGGAGTATTTCCTCTATGGCTACACCTTC

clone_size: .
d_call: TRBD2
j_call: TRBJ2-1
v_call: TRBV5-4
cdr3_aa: CASSLPVSGTSGAYNEQFF
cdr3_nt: TGTGCCAGCAGCTTGCCGGTTTCCGGGACTAGCGGAGCATACAATGAGCAGTTCTTC

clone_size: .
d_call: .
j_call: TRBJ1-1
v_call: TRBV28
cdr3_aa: CASRTGDLNTEAFF
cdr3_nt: TGTGCCAGCAGGACCGGGGACCTGAACACTGAAGCTTTCTTT

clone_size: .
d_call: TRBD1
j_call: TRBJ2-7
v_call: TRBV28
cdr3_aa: CASTPGDSLGSYEQYF
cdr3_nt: TGTGCCAGCACCCCTGGGGACAGTTTGGGCTCCTACGAGCAGTACTTC

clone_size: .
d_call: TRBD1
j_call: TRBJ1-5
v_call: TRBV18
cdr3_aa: CASSPIEDRVGGPQHF
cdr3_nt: TGTGCCAGCTCACCAATAGAAGACAGGGTCGGAGGGCCCCAGCATTTT

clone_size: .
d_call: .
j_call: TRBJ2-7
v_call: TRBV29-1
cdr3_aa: CSAGVGYEQYF
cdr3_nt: TGCAGCGCCGGGGTAGGTTACGAGCAGTACTTC

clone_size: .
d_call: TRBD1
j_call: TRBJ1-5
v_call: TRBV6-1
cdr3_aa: CASSERRQGASGNQPQHF
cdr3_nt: TGTGCCAGCAGTGAACGACGACAGGGGGCGAGCGGCAATCAGCCCCAGCATTTT

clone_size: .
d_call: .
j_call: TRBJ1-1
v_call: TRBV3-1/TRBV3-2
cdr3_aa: CASSPTKDPGLPEAFF
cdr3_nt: TGTGCCAGCAGCCCAACCAAGGACCCAGGGCTCCCTGAAGCTTTCTTT

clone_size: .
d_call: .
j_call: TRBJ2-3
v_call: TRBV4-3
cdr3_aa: CASSQTSTDTQYF
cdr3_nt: TGCGCCAGCAGCCAAACCAGCACAGATACGCAGTATTTT

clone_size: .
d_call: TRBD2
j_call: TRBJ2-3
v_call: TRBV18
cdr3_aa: CASSPLGGTSSSTDTQYF
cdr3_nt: TGTGCCAGCTCACCACTTGGAGGGACTAGCAGCTCCACAGATACGCAGTATTTT

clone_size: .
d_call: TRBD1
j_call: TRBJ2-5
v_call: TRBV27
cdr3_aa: CASSLLQGAGETQYF
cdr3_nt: TGTGCCAGCAGTTTATTACAGGGGGCAGGAGAGACCCAGTACTTC

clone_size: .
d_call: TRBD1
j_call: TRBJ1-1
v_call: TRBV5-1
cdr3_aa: CASSSHRGMIFEAFF
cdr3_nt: TGCGCCAGCAGCTCTCACAGGGGTATGATTTTTGAAGCTTTCTTT

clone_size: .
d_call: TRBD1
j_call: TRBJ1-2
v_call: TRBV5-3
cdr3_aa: CARRPGQGVYGYTF
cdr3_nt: TGTGCCAGAAGACCCGGACAGGGGGTCTATGGCTACACCTTC

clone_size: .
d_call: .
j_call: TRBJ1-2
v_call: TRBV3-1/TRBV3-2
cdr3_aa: CASSQERWGGTNYGYTF
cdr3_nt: TGTGCCAGCAGCCAAGAGAGATGGGGGGGAACGAACTATGGCTACACCTTC

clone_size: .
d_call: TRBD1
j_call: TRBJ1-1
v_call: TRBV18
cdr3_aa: CASSGQGASLLVGAFF
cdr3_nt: TGTGCCAGCTCCGGACAGGGGGCTTCTTTGCTTGTTGGAGCTTTCTTT

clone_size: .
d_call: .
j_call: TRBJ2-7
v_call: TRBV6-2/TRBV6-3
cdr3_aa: CASSSRDLAYEQYF
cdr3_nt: TGTGCCAGCAGTTCCCGGGACCTTGCCTACGAGCAGTACTTC

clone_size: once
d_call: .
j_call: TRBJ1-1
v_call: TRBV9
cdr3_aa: CASSVGQDSTEAFF
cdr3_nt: TGTGCCAGCAGCGTAGGACAGGACAGCACTGAAGCTTTCTTT

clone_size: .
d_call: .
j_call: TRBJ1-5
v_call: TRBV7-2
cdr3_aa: CASSYRVSNQPQHF
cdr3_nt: TGTGCCAGCAGCTACCGCGTTAGCAATCAGCCCCAGCATTTT

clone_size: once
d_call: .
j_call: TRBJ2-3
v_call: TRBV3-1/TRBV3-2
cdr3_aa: CASSQEQGGSSTDTQYF
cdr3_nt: TGTGCCAGCAGCCAGGAACAGGGTGGGTCGAGCACAGATACGCAGTATTTT

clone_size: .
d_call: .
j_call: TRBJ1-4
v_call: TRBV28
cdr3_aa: CASSSTNEKLFF
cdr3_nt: TGTGCCAGCAGTTCAACTAATGAAAAACTGTTTTTT

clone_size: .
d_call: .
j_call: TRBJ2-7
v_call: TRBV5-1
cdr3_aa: CASSLDPTYEQYF
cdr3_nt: TGCGCCAGCAGCTTGGATCCTACCTACGAGCAGTACTTC